These 2 T cell receptor beta chains originate from one sample sequenced in a study of shared clonotypes between healthy human individuals. Here immunoSEQ multiplex PCR was the method, and the copy in TCRdb shows in-frame clones only, minus some. The repertoire includes about 520,000 clones, roughly 80% of them detected once, and more than 9.5% sits in the top ten. Material: PBMCs. The receptor set was obtained from a woman between 40 and 55 years old in good health. Some clones in this sample may be carry-over from other donors' samples.

This clone came up once. The chain links TRBV30 to TRBJ1-2, with unresolved D. There are 12 residues in the CDR3. The germline CDR1 and CDR2 sequences are GTSNPN and SVGIG (reference sequence). V lost 0 bases and J lost 4, with 6 bases in between. Here the CDR3 DNA reads TGTGCCTGGAGTGTGGAGGTCTATGGCTACACCTTC. Its translation: CAWSVEVYGYTF.

This chain joins TRBV2 and TRBJ2-1; D gene uncertain. This CDR3 region has 10 residues. Trimming took off 7 bases at V and 7 bases at J, with 5 bases between the two ends. Per germline, CDR1 SNHLY and CDR2 FYNNEI. The CDR3: CASTSNEQFF. CDR3 bases: TGTGCCAGCACTTCTAATGAGCAGTTCTTC. The variable domain in full, with the rest retrieved from reference TRBV2 and TRBJ2-1, is EPEVTQTPSHQVTQMGQEVILRCVPISNHLYFYWYRQILGQKVEFLVSFYNNEISEKSEIFDDQFSVERPDGSNFTLKIRSTKLEDSAMYFCASTSNEQFFGPGTRLTVL.